The 26 T cell receptor beta chains in this list originate from one sample, sequenced in a study of blood T cell repertoires in COVID-19. This table comes from immunoSEQ multiplex PCR, and its TCRdb copy is limited to in-frame clones, with some not included. The repertoire holds approximately 170,000 clones, with roughly 85% as singletons. The specimen was PBMCs or T cells enriched from blood (not recorded which). The source is a woman aged 70-85 years in a cohort exposed to, infected with or recovered from COVID-19 (not recorded which).

This clone came up a few times. The chain combines TRBV18 with TRBJ1-1, with no clear D. V lost 4 bases to trimming and J lost 1 base, with 13 bases between them. Germline CDR1 and CDR2: KGHSH and LQKENI. The CDR3 covers 15 residues. The CDR3 protein is CASSLGPRANTEAFF. For the CDR3, the DNA is TGTGCCAGCTCACTTGGACCGAGGGCGAACACTGAAGCTTTCTTT.

The V call is TRBV18, the J call TRBJ2-1, with 7 bases that match TRBD2. Germline V gene sequence: CDR1 KGHSH, CDR2 LQKENI. The CDR3 extends over 15 amino acids. Trimming cost V 0 bases and J 8 bases; bases outside gene matches: 7. CDR3 in amino acids: CASSPPGGRADEQFF. The CDR3 DNA reads as TGTGCCAGCTCACCACCGGGAGGGAGGGCGGATGAGCAGTTCTTC.

The chain has TRBV10-3 and TRBJ2-7; D might be TRBD2 (6 bases). Germline V gene data show CDR1 as ENHRY and CDR2 as SYGVKD. The V gene lost 8 bases and the J gene lost 0 bases, with 14 bases spanning the gap. The CDR3 is 14 amino acids. The CDR3 nucleotides are TGTGCCATCCGCCCGGACGGGAGCTCCTACGAGCAGTACTTC. Its translation is CAIRPDGSSYEQYF.

V is TRBV18 and J is TRBJ2-1, with a weak D call TRBD2 (5 bases). This CDR3 contains 13 residues. Per germline, CDR1 KGHSH and CDR2 LQKENI. Trimming took 5 bases from V and 4 from J, leaving 9 bases between them. The CDR3 loop reads CASSLLEYNEQFF. As DNA, the CDR3 is TGTGCCAGCTCATTACTAGAATACAATGAGCAGTTCTTC.

The V and J genes are TRBV7-6 and TRBJ2-7; 7 positions match TRBD1. The V segment lost 2 bases and the J segment 0 bases; nucleotides outside the gene matches: 10. The V gene's germline CDR1 is SGHVS and CDR2 FNYEAQ. This CDR3 is built from 17 residues. In nucleotides, the CDR3 is TGTGCCAGCAGCTTAACTACCGGACAGGCTAGCTCCTACGAGCAGTACTTC. Translating gives CASSLTTGQASSYEQYF.

This rearrangement joins TRBV28 to TRBJ1-2; 12 bases line up with TRBD1. V lost 5 bases and J lost 5; bases outside the gene matches: 9. The CDR3 contains 16 residues. The germline V gene has CDR1 MDHEN and CDR2 SYDVKM. CDR3 loop: CASSVPGQGAYYGYTF. The CDR3 nucleotides are TGTGCCAGCAGTGTTCCGGGACAGGGGGCTTATTATGGCTACACCTTC.

The chain has TRBV28 and TRBJ2-7, with no clear D. The germline V and J ends were trimmed by 4 bases and 6 bases, with 16 bases remaining between them. The CDR3 consists of 14 residues. Germline CDR1 reads MDHEN; CDR2 reads SYDVKM. The DNA for the CDR3 is TGTGCCAGCAGTTCCGGGTCCTATACTTTCGAGCAGTACTTC. It is translated as CASSSGSYTFEQYF.

The chain links TRBV6-1 to TRBJ2-5, with D uncertain. Germline CDR1 reads MNHNS; CDR2 reads SASEGT. This CDR3 contains 15 residues. Trimming shortened V by 1 base and J by 1 base, and 10 bases separated the two germline ends. The CDR3 sequence is CASSEGRVRQETQYF. CDR3 bases: TGTGCCAGCAGTGAAGGTCGGGTACGCCAAGAGACCCAGTACTTC.

This chain joins TRBV28 and TRBJ2-7; TRBD2 aligns across 8 bases. Germline CDR1 and CDR2: MDHEN and SYDVKM. The CDR3 is 14 amino acids. J lost 5 bases, V lost 5 bases, and 8 bases had no gene match. The CDR3 reads CASSEAGVLDEQYF. The DNA of the CDR3 is TGTGCCAGCAGTGAAGCGGGAGTTTTAGACGAGCAGTACTTC.

This clone was counted a few times. The genes are TRBV6-5 and TRBJ1-5; TRBD1 matches at 10 bases. Germline V gene lookup returns CDR1 MNHEY and CDR2 SVGAGI. The CDR3 totals 13 residues. The ends lost 10 bases at V and 8 bases at J; junction bases unmatched: 8. DNA for the CDR3: TGTGCCACTGACCGGGACAGGGGAGAGCCCCAGCATTTT. Residues: CATDRDRGEPQHF.

The rearrangement links TRBV28 to TRBJ2-7; 10 nucleotides match TRBD2. Germline lookup yields CDR1 MDHEN and CDR2 SYDVKM. The length of the CDR3 is 15 residues. The J segment lost 1 base and the V segment lost 4 bases, leaving 4 bases of the junction unmatched. CDR3: CASSSPSGGSYEQYF. Written as DNA, the CDR3 is TGTGCCAGCAGTTCCCCTAGCGGGGGATCCTACGAGCAGTACTTC.

The chain has TRBV28 and TRBJ1-3, with D perhaps matching TRBD1 (6 bases). The CDR3 has 15 amino acids. Deletions cut 5 bases from V and 2 bases from J, with 13 bases between. Germline CDR1 is MDHEN and CDR2 is SYDVKM. The CDR3: CASSEQGIAGNTIYF. CDR3 bases: TGTGCCAGCAGTGAACAGGGCATCGCTGGAAACACCATATATTTT. Combining the CDR3 with reference TRBV28 and TRBJ1-3 gives the whole variable domain DVKVTQSSRYLVKRTGEKVFLECVQDMDHENMFWYRQDPGLGLRLIYFSYDVKMKEKGDIPEGYSVSREKKERFSLILESASTNQTSMYLCASSEQGIAGNTIYFGEGSWLTVV.

The rearrangement uses TRBV6-5 and TRBJ2-7; no clear D. In germline, CDR1 is MNHEY, CDR2 SVGAGI. Between the trimmed V and J ends, which lost 6 bases and 5 bases, there was a span of 20 bases. The CDR3 loop spans 15 amino acids. The CDR3 here is CASRPRHMPTHEQYF. The CDR3 bases are TGTGCCAGCAGACCGAGGCACATGCCAACCCACGAGCAGTACTTC.

This sequence joins TRBV7-3 and TRBJ2-1; 9 bases map to TRBD2. This CDR3 is built from 19 residues. CDR1 SGHTA and CDR2 FQGTGA come from the germline V gene. J gave up 6 bases and V 9 bases, and 24 bases lay outside the gene matches. CDR3 DNA: TGTGCCAGACTAATAGTGCCCTGCTGCCTAGCGGGACTTTGCAATGAGCAGTTCTTC. It yields the protein CARLIVPCCLAGLCNEQFF.

The CDR3 DNA follows: TGTGCCAGCAGCTTTATCATCGGGGGGACAGATACGCAGTATTTT. Amino acid sequence: CASSFIIGGTDTQYF. The chain couples TRBV7-9 to TRBJ2-3; 7 nucleotides match TRBD2. The CDR3 is made up of 15 amino acids. After removal of 3 bases from V and 3 bases from J, the junction contained 6 bases not matched to a gene. The germline V gene encodes CDR1 SEHNR and CDR2 FQNEAQ (reference sequence).

The chain links TRBV5-1 to TRBJ1-1, with 11 bases matching TRBD1. This CDR3 spans 16 amino acids. Trimming cost V 2 bases and J 5 bases; bases outside gene matches: 8. Looked up from germline, CDR1 is SGHRS and CDR2 is YFSETQ. The CDR3 protein is CASSLGQGAIGTEAFF. The CDR3 DNA follows: TGCGCCAGCAGCTTAGGACAGGGGGCTATTGGGACTGAAGCTTTCTTT.

The chain combines TRBV30 with TRBJ2-7, with TRBD2 matching 7 bases. With 1 base clipped from V and 1 base from J, the junction kept 4 bases outside the gene matches. This CDR3 spans 14 amino acids. Germline-derived CDR1 and CDR2 are GTSNPN and SVGIG (reference sequence). Here the CDR3 reads CAWSGGGTSYEQYF. DNA for the CDR3: TGTGCCTGGAGTGGGGGGGGAACTTCCTACGAGCAGTACTTC.

The gene calls are TRBV7-3 and TRBJ2-1; 12 bases agree with TRBD2. Germline V gene lookup returns CDR1 SGHTA and CDR2 FQGTGA. This CDR3 spans 15 amino acids. V shed 5 bases and J 8 bases; nucleotides not matched to a gene: 7. In DNA, the CDR3 is TGTGCCAGCAGCCCCACTAGCGGGAGGCTCGATGAGCAGTTCTTC. Its translation is CASSPTSGRLDEQFF.

The chain has TRBV28 and TRBJ2-6; 7 bases fit TRBD1. The CDR3 is 16 residues long. V was pared by 4 bases and J by 0 bases, with 3 bases of the junction left unmatched. The germline CDR1 and CDR2 sequences are MDHEN and SYDVKM. CDR3 nucleotides: TGTGCCAGCAGTTCACAGGGGTACTCTGGGGCCAACGTCCTGACTTTC. Protein sequence: CASSSQGYSGANVLTF. Full variable domain (remainder filled in from reference TRBV28 and TRBJ2-6): DVKVTQSSRYLVKRTGEKVFLECVQDMDHENMFWYRQDPGLGLRLIYFSYDVKMKEKGDIPEGYSVSREKKERFSLILESASTNQTSMYLCASSSQGYSGANVLTFGAGSRLTVL.

This chain connects TRBV18 to TRBJ1-4; D is possibly TRBD1 (5 bases). Trimming removed 6 bases at V and 6 bases at J, with 11 bases between. Germline CDR1 reads KGHSH; CDR2 reads LQKENI. The CDR3 is made up of 13 amino acids. The CDR3 sequence: CASSIGRDEKLFF. CDR3 sequence (DNA): TGTGCCAGCTCGATCGGCAGGGATGAAAAACTGTTTTTT.

The CDR3 loop is CASSPGHALYF. The DNA for the CDR3 is TGTGCCAGCAGCCCCGGACACGCGCTGTACTTC. V usage is TRBV6-5 and J usage is TRBJ2-7, with D perhaps TRBD1 (5 bases). CDR1 is MNHEY, CDR2 SVGAGI, per germline. Deletions cut 6 bases from V and 12 bases from J, with 15 bases between. The CDR3 has 11 amino acids.

A single count supports this clone. The CDR3: CASRLLAGVGKNIQYF. In DNA, the CDR3 is TGTGCCAGCAGGCTTCTAGCGGGAGTAGGCAAAAACATTCAGTACTTC. The chain uses TRBV28 and TRBJ2-4; 10 bases agree with TRBD2. Looked up from germline, CDR1 is MDHEN and CDR2 is SYDVKM. There are 16 residues in the CDR3. V was clipped by 6 bases and J by 3 bases; unmatched bases: 8.

The rearrangement links TRBV27 to TRBJ1-3; 7 bases agree with TRBD1. The V gene end was trimmed by 6 bases and the J gene end by 2 bases; junction bases not matched to a gene: 7. The CDR3 is made up of 15 amino acids. CDR1 and CDR2 from the germline V gene are MNHEY and SMNVEV (reference sequence). In DNA form, the CDR3 reads TGTGCCAGCAGCTCCCCAGGGACAGCTGGAAACACCATATATTTT. This codes for CASSSPGTAGNTIYF.

Here the CDR3 reads CAISEAPGQGNQETQYF. DNA for the CDR3: TGTGCCATCAGTGAGGCACCGGGACAGGGGAACCAAGAGACCCAGTACTTC. The J gene is TRBJ2-5, the V gene TRBV10-3; 10 bases line up with TRBD1. In germline, CDR1 is ENHRY, CDR2 SYGVKD. The CDR3 contains 17 residues. After removal of 2 bases from V and 0 bases from J, the junction contained 6 bases not matched to a gene.

CDR3 sequence reads: CASPGPTGEAFF. Written as DNA, the CDR3 is TGTGCCTCCCCCGGACCGACAGGGGAAGCTTTCTTT. The chain employs TRBV19 and TRBJ1-1, with 7 bases lining up with TRBD1. The CDR3 runs to 12 residues. V was clipped by 11 bases and J by 8 bases; unmatched bases: 11. CDR1 is LNHDA, CDR2 SQIVND, per germline (reference sequence).

This sequence joins TRBV13 and TRBJ2-1, with D perhaps TRBD2 (5 bases). CDR1 is PRHDT and CDR2 is FYEKMQ in the germline V gene (reference sequence). The CDR3 is 16 amino acids. Trimming pared 5 bases from V and 4 bases from J, leaving 18 bases between. The CDR3 bases are TGTGCCAGCAGCCCCACCATTCCCACGGGGTACAATGAGCAGTTCTTC. Its protein product is CASSPTIPTGYNEQFF.